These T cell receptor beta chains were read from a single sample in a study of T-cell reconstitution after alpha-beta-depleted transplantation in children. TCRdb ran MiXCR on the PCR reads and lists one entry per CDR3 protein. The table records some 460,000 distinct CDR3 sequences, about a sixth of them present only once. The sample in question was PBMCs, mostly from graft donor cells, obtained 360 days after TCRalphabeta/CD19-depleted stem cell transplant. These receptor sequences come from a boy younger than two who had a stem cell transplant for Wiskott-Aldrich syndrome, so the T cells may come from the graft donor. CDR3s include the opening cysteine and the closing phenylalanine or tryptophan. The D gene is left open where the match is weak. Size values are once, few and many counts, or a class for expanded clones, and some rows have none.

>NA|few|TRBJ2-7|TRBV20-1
TGCAGTGCTAGAGCCCGGGACATCTCCTACGAGCAGTACTTC
CSARARDISYEQYF
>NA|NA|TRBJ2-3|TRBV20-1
TGCAGTGCTAGATCCTTTAGCACAGATACGCAGTATTTT
CSARSFSTDTQYF
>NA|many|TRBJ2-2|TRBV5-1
TGCGCCAGCAGAAGCGGTATTGGTAACACCGGGGAGCTGTTTTTT
CASRSGIGNTGELFF
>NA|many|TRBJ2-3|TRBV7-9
TGTGCCAGCAGCCTGGCTAGCACAGATACGCAGTATTTT
CASSLASTDTQYF
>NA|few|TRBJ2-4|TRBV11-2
TGTGCCAGCAGCTTAGTAGAAAACATTCAGTACTTC
CASSLVENIQYF
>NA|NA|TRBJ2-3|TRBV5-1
TGCGCCAGCAGCTTGGATTGGGACATAGCCACAGATACGCAGTATTTT
CASSLDWDIATDTQYF
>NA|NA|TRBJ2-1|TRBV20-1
TGCAGTGCTTCCGTACTAGAAACCAGTGAGCAGTTCTTC
CSASVLETSEQFF
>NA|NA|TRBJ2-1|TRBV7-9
TGTGCCAGCAGCTTAGCGGCAGGGGACGATGAGCAGTTCTTC
CASSLAAGDDEQFF
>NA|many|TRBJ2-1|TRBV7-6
TGTGCCAGCAGCTTTGGGGCGTACAATGAGCAGTTCTTC
CASSFGAYNEQFF
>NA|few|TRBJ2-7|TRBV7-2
TGTGCCAGCAGCAACCCGACAGGCCTCTACGAGCAGTACTTC
CASSNPTGLYEQYF
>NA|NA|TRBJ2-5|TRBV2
TGTGCCAGCAGTGGAGACTTAGTGGAGACCCAGTACTTC
CASSGDLVETQYF
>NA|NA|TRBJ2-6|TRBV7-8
TGTGCCAGCAGCCCTCGGGCCAACGTCCTGACTTTC
CASSPRANVLTF
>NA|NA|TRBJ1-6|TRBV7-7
TGTGCCAGCAGCTTGGACAGACGGTCACCCCTCCACTTT
CASSLDRRSPLHF
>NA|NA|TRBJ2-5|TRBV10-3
TGTGCCATCGGGGACGAGTGGGCAGAGACCCAGTACTTC
CAIGDEWAETQYF
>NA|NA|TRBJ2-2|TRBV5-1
TGCGCCAGCACCAGGCCCTCGAAAACGAACACCGGGGAGCTGTTTTTT
CASTRPSKTNTGELFF
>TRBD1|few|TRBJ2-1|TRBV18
TGTGCCAGCTCACTTCAAGACAGGGGGCTTCGCAATGAGCAGTTCTTC
CASSLQDRGLRNEQFF
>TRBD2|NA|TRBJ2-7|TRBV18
TGTGCCAGCTCACCACCGGGACTAGCGGGGGGCAGCTCCTACGAGCAGTACTTC
CASSPPGLAGGSSYEQYF
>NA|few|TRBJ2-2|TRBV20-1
TGCAGTGCTAGAGATCCCCAAGCGAACACCGGGGAGCTGTTTTTT
CSARDPQANTGELFF
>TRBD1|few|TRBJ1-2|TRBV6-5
TGTGCCAGCAGTTACTCGATGCAGGGGGACTATGGCTACACCTTC
CASSYSMQGDYGYTF
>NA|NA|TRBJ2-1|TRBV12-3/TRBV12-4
TGTGCCAGCAGTCCCCGGCAGGATTCGGTCTACAATGAGCAGTTCTTC
CASSPRQDSVYNEQFF
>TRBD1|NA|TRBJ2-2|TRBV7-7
TGTGCCAGCAGCCCTGATCTGGAGCGCCCCACAGGGGGCGGCGGGGAGCTGTTTTTT
CASSPDLERPTGGGGELFF
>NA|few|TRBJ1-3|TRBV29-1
TGCAGCGTTGAAAGGACCCCAGGAAACACCATATATTTT
CSVERTPGNTIYF
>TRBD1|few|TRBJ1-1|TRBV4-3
TGCGCCAGCAGCCGCGTGGGACAGCCGAACACTGAAGCTTTCTTT
CASSRVGQPNTEAFF
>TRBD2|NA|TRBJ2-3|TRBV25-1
TGTGCCAGCAGTGATCGGCGTGACGGTAGCGGGGCCACAGATACGCAGTATTTT
CASSDRRDGSGATDTQYF
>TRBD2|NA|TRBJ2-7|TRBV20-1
TGCAGTGCTAAAAAACTAGCGGCTTACACATACGAGCAGTACTTC
CSAKKLAAYTYEQYF
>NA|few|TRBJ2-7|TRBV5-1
TGCGCCAGCAGCTTGGGGATAGCGGTTAGTTACGAGCAGTACTTC
CASSLGIAVSYEQYF
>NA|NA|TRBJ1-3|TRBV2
TGTGCCAGCAGTGACGGGCATCCTGGAAACACCATATATTTT
CASSDGHPGNTIYF
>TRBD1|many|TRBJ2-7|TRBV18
TGTGCCAGCTCACCCATGCCGCCCTTGGGGGGACAGGGCTACGAGCAGTACTTC
CASSPMPPLGGQGYEQYF
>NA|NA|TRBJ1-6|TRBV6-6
TGTGCCAGCAGTTACAGGGCTAATTCACCCCTCCACTTT
CASSYRANSPLHF
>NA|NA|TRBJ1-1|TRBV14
TGTGCCAGCAGCCCCGAGTGGGGGATGAACACTGAAGCTTTCTTT
CASSPEWGMNTEAFF
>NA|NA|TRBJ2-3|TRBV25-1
TGTGCCAGCAGTGAAATAGCTGCAGATACGCAGTATTTT
CASSEIAADTQYF
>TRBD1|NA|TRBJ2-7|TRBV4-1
TGCGCCAGCAGCCAACAGGACAGGGGGATCTACGAGCAGTACTTC
CASSQQDRGIYEQYF
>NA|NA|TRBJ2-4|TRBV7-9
TGTGCCAGCAGCTTAGGCGGGACAGTGATAGCCAAAAACATTCAGTACTTC
CASSLGGTVIAKNIQYF
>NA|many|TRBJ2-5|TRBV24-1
TGTGCCACCTCGGGAGAGGGCGGGATTGTACAAGAGACCCAGTACTTC
CATSGEGGIVQETQYF
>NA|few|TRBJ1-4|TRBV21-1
TGTGCCAGCAAGGAGACGGATGAAAAACTGTTTTTT
CASKETDEKLFF